Listed below are T cell receptor beta chains from one sample, sequenced in a study of siplizumab effects on memory and regulatory T cells. Assay used: immunoSEQ multiplex PCR; TCRdb lists only in-frame clones, some missing. The sample has around 100,000 clones; around 94% are singletons. The sample comprised non-Treg CD4+ T cells sorted from blood. The source of these receptors is a human donor in good health. Each CDR3 is given with its conserved first and last residue. A D gene is named only where the DNA matches it firmly. Clone sizes are given selectively: once, few, many, or a class where the clone is expanded.

J | length | V | D | size | CDR3 | DNA
TRBJ2-4 | 13 | TRBV6-5 | NA | NA | CASSGDPKNIQYF | TGTGCCAGCAGCGGGGACCCCAAAAACATTCAGTACTTC
TRBJ1-1 | 13 | TRBV16 | NA | NA | CASSQNHIREAFF | TGTGCCAGCAGCCAAAATCATATACGGGAAGCTTTCTTT
TRBJ2-5 | 13 | TRBV7-9 | NA | NA | CASSLSAGETQYF | TGTGCCAGCAGCTTATCTGCAGGAGAGACCCAGTACTTC
TRBJ2-7 | 15 | TRBV6-5 | TRBD2 | NA | CASSYSGAAGYEQYF | TGTGCCAGCAGTTATAGCGGGGCTGCCGGCTACGAGCAGTACTTC
TRBJ2-2 | 16 | TRBV19 | TRBD2 | NA | CASSIVAGVITGELFF | TGTGCCAGTAGTATAGTAGCGGGAGTTATCACCGGGGAGCTGTTTTTT
TRBJ2-5 | 13 | TRBV6-1 | NA | NA | CASSTDQVETQYF | TGTGCCAGCAGTACGGACCAGGTCGAGACCCAGTACTTC
TRBJ2-3 | 11 | TRBV30 | NA | NA | CAGQTGDTQYF | TGTGCCGGACAGACCGGAGATACGCAGTATTTT
TRBJ2-2 | 15 | TRBV5-1 | TRBD1 | NA | CASSLGTGGTGELFF | TGCGCCAGCAGCTTAGGGACAGGGGGAACCGGGGAGCTGTTTTTT
TRBJ1-2 | 16 | TRBV27 | TRBD1 | NA | CASSLSAPGGNYGYTF | TGTGCCAGCAGTTTATCGGCCCCAGGGGGCAACTATGGCTACACCTTC
TRBJ2-3 | 13 | TRBV10-1 | NA | few | CASSEGATDTQYF | TGCGCCAGCAGTGAGGGGGCCACAGATACGCAGTATTTT
TRBJ2-3 | 17 | TRBV7-8 | TRBD2 | NA | CASSRTTSGASTDTQYF | TGTGCCAGCAGCCGTACCACTAGCGGCGCTAGCACAGATACGCAGTATTTT
TRBJ2-3 | 12 | TRBV5-1 | NA | NA | CASSLATDTQYF | TGCGCCAGCAGCCTCGCGACAGATACGCAGTATTTT
TRBJ2-3 | 15 | TRBV11-3 | NA | NA | CASSHSGPSTDTQYF | TGTGCCAGCAGCCATAGCGGACCGAGCACAGATACGCAGTATTTT
TRBJ2-7 | 15 | TRBV5-5 | TRBD2 | NA | CASSLLAGFTYEQYF | TGTGCCAGCAGCTTATTAGCGGGGTTTACCTACGAGCAGTACTTC
TRBJ2-5 | 14 | TRBV2 | NA | NA | CASRAGSVQETQYF | TGTGCCAGCAGGGCCGGGAGTGTCCAAGAGACCCAGTACTTC
TRBJ2-7 | 14 | TRBV6-6 | NA | NA | CASSRTPDGYEQYF | TGTGCCAGCAGTCGTACCCCGGACGGCTACGAGCAGTACTTC
TRBJ1-2 | 14 | TRBV9 | TRBD1 | NA | CASSTGQGTYGYTF | TGTGCCAGCAGCACCGGACAGGGCACCTATGGCTACACCTTC
TRBJ1-2 | 14 | TRBV5-1 | TRBD1 | NA | CASSGGQAEGGYTF | TGCGCCAGCAGCGGAGGACAGGCTGAAGGGGGCTACACCTTC
TRBJ2-7 | 14 | TRBV9 | TRBD2 | NA | CASSVGTTSYEQYF | TGTGCCAGCAGCGTCGGGACTACTTCCTACGAGCAGTACTTC
TRBJ2-3 | 15 | TRBV5-4 | TRBD2 | few | CASRKLAEHTDTQYF | TGTGCCAGCAGGAAACTAGCGGAGCACACAGATACGCAGTATTTT
TRBJ1-2 | 18 | TRBV5-1 | TRBD1 | once | CASSLEYGQGQSLYGYTF | TGCGCCAGCAGCTTGGAGTACGGACAGGGTCAAAGTCTGTATGGCTACACCTTC
TRBJ2-3 | 14 | TRBV5-8 | TRBD1 | once | CASSLGDRASPQYF | TGTGCCAGCAGCCTGGGGGACAGAGCCTCTCCGCAGTATTTT
TRBJ1-4 | 14 | TRBV27 | TRBD1 | NA | CASSPQGANEKLFF | TGTGCCAGCAGTCCACAGGGGGCTAATGAAAAACTGTTTTTT
TRBJ2-7 | 12 | TRBV18 | NA | NA | CASSPPSYEQYF | TGTGCCAGCTCACCGCCTTCCTACGAGCAGTACTTC
TRBJ1-2 | 16 | TRBV4-1 | TRBD1 | NA | CASSPLNGQAIYGYTF | TGCGCCAGCAGCCCCCTCAATGGACAGGCGATTTATGGCTACACCTTC
TRBJ2-1 | 16 | TRBV14 | TRBD1 | NA | CASSQESRGRRNEQFF | TGTGCCAGCAGCCAAGAATCGAGGGGGCGTAGGAATGAGCAGTTCTTC
TRBJ2-4 | 16 | TRBV7-3 | NA | NA | CASSLSSGQTKNIQYF | TGTGCCAGCAGCTTAAGTTCAGGACAGACCAAAAACATTCAGTACTTC
TRBJ2-1 | 15 | TRBV19 | TRBD1 | NA | CASCRGTQGVSEQFF | TGTGCCAGCTGCCGGGGGACACAGGGGGTTTCTGAGCAGTTCTTC
TRBJ1-1 | 15 | TRBV7-6 | NA | once | CASSPLDSMNTEAFF | TGTGCCAGCAGCCCCCTTGACAGTATGAACACTGAAGCTTTCTTT
TRBJ2-6 | 14 | TRBV6-5 | NA | NA | CASSRYSGANVLTF | TGTGCCAGCAGTCGATATTCTGGGGCCAACGTCCTGACTTTC
TRBJ1-2 | 13 | TRBV19 | NA | NA | CASSFEGDYGYTF | TGTGCCAGTAGTTTCGAGGGCGACTATGGCTACACCTTC
TRBJ1-2 | 14 | TRBV7-2 | NA | NA | CASSYDIGAGGYTF | TGTGCCAGCAGCTATGACATTGGGGCGGGTGGCTACACCTTC